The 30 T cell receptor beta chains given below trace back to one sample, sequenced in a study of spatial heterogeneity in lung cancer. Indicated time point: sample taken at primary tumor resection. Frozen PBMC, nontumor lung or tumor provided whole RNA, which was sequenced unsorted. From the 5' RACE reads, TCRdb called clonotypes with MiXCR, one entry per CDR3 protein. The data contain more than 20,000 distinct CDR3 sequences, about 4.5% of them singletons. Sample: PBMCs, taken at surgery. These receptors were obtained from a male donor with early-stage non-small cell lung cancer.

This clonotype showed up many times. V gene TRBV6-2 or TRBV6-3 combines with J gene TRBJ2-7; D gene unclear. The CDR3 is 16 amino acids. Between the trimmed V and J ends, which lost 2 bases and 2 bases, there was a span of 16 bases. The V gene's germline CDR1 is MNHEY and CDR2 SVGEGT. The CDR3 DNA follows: TGTGCCAGCAGTTACCACCTGGGCAGGAAAACCTACGAGCAGTACTTC. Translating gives CASSYHLGRKTYEQYF.

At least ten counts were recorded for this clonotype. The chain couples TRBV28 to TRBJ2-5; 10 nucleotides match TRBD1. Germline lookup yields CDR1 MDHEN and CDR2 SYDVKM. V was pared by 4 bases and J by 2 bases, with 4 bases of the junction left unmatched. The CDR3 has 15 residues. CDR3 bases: TGTGCCAGCAGTTCAGGACAGGGGGGACAAGAGACCCAGTACTTC. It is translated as CASSSGQGGQETQYF.

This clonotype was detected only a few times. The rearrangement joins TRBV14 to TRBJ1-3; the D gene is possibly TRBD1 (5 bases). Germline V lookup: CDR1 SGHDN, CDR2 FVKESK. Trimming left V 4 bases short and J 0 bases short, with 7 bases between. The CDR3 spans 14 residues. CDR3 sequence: CASSRDLSGNTIYF. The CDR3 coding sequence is TGTGCCAGCAGCCGGGACCTCTCTGGAAACACCATATATTTT.

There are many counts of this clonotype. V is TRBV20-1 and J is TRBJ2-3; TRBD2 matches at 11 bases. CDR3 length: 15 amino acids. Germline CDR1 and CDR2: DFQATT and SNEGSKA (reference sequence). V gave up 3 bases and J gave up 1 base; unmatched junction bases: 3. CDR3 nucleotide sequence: TGCAGTGCTAGCGGGACTAGCGGACGCACAGATACGCAGTATTTT. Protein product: CSASGTSGRTDTQYF.

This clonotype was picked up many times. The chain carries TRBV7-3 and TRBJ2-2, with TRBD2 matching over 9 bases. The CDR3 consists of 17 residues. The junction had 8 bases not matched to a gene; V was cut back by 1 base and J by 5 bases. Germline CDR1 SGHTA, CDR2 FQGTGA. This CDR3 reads CASSLIPAGGRTGELFF. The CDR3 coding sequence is TGTGCCAGCAGCTTAATCCCGGCGGGAGGGCGGACCGGGGAGCTGTTTTTT.

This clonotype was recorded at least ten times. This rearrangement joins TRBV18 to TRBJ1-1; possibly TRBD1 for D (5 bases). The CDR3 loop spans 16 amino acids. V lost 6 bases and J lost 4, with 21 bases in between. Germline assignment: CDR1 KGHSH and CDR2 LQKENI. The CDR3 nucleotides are TGTGCCAGCTCCCCTAGTTCCAGGGCAGACGGCACTGAAGCTTTCTTT. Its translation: CASSPSSRADGTEAFF. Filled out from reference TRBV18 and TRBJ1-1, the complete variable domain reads NAGVMQNPRHLVRRRGQEARLRCSPMKGHSHVYWYRQLPEEGLKFMVYLQKENIIDESGMPKERFSAEFPKEGPSILRIQQVVRGDSAAYFCASSPSSRADGTEAFFGQGTRLTVV.

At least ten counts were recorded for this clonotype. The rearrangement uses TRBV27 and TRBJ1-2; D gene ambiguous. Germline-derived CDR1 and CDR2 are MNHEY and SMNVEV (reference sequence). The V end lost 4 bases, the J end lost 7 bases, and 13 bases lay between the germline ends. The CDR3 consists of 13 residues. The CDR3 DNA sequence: TGTGCCAGCAGTTCCGTCCCCGGGGTTGGCTACACCTTC. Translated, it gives CASSSVPGVGYTF.

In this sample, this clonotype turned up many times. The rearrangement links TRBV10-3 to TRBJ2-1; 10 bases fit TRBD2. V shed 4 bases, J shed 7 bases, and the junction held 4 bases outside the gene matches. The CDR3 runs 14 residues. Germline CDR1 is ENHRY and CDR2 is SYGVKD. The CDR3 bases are TGTGCCATCAGTGGCGGACTAGCGGATAATGAGCAGTTCTTC. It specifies CAISGGLADNEQFF.

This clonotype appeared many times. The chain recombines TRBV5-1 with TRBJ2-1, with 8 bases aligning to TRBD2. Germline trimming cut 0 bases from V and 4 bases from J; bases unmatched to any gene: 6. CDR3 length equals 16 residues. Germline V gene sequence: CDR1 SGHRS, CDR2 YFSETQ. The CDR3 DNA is TGCGCCAGCAGCTTGGGAGCGGGGGTCAAATACAATGAGCAGTTCTTC. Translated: CASSLGAGVKYNEQFF.

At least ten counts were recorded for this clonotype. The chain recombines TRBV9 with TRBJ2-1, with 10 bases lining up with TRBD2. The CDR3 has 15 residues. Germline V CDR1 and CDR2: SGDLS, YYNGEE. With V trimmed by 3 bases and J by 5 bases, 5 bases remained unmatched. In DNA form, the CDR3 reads TGTGCCAGCAGCGGAGCGGGAGGGCCCAACAATGAGCAGTTCTTC. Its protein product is CASSGAGGPNNEQFF.

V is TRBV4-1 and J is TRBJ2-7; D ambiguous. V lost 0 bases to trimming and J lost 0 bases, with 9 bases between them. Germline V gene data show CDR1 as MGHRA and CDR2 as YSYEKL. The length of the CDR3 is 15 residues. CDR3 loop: CASSQDGRSSYEQYF. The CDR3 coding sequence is TGCGCCAGCAGCCAAGACGGCCGTTCCTCCTACGAGCAGTACTTC.

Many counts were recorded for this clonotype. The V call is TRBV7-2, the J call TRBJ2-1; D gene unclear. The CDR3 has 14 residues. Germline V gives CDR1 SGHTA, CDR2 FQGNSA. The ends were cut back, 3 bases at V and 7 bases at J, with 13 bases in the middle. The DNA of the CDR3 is TGTGCCAGCAGCTTTGCCCACTCGCGGAATGAGCAGTTCTTC. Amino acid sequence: CASSFAHSRNEQFF.

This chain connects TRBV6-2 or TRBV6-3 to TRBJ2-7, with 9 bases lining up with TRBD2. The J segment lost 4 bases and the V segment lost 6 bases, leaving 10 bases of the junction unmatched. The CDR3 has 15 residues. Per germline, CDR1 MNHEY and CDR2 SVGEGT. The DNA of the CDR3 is TGTGCCAGCAGACGCACCGGGACTAGCAGTTACGAGCAGTACTTC. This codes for CASRRTGTSSYEQYF.

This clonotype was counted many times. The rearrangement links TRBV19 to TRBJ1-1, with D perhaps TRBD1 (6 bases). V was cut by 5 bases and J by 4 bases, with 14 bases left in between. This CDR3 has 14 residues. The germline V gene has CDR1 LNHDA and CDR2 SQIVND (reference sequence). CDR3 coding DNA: TGTGCCAGTAGTTTACAGGGTACCGGCACTGAAGCTTTCTTT. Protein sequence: CASSLQGTGTEAFF. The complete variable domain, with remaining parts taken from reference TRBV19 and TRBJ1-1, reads DGGITQSPKYLFRKEGQNVTLSCEQNLNHDAMYWYRQDPGQGLRLIYYSQIVNDFQKGDIAEGYSVSREKKESFPLTVTSAQKNPTAFYLCASSLQGTGTEAFFGQGTRLTVV.

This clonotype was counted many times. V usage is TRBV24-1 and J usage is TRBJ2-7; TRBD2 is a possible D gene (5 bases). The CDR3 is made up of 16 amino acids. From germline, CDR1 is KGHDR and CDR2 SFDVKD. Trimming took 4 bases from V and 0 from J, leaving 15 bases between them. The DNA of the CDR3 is TGTGCCACCAGTGACCCGGGGAAACCCAGCTCCTACGAGCAGTACTTC. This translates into CATSDPGKPSSYEQYF.

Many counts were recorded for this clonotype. The CDR3 bases are TGTGCCAGCAGTTCCCATGTTAGCAATCAGCCCCAGCATTTT. It yields the protein CASSSHVSNQPQHF. This chain joins TRBV28 and TRBJ1-5; D is unclear. The V gene lost 4 bases and the J gene lost 0 bases, with 7 bases spanning the gap. The CDR3 contains 14 residues. CDR1 and CDR2 from the germline V gene are MDHEN and SYDVKM.

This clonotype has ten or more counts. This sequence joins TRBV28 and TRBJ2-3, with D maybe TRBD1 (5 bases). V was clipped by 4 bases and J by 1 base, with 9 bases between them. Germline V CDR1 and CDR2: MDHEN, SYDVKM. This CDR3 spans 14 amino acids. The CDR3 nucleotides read TGTGCCAGCAGTTATGACAGAGGCACAGATACGCAGTATTTT. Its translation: CASSYDRGTDTQYF.

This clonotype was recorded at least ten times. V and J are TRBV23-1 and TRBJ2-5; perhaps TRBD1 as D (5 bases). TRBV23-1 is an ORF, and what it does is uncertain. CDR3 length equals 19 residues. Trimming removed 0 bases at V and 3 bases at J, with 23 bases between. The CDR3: CASSQSSRTSHRGKETQYF. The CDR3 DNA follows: TGCGCCAGCAGTCAATCAAGCCGAACTTCCCATAGGGGTAAAGAGACCCAGTACTTC.

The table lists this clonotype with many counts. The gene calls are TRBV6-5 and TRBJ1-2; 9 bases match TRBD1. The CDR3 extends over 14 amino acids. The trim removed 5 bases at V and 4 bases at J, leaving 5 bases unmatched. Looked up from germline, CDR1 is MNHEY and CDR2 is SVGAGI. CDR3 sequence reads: CASSPGQGLYGYTF. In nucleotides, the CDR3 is TGTGCCAGCAGTCCGGGACAGGGTCTCTATGGCTACACCTTC.

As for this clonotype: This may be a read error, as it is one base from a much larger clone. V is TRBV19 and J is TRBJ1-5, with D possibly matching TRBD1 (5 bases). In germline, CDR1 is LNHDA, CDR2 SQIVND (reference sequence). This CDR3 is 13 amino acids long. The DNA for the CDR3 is TGTGCCAGTAGGGGACTTGGCAATCAGCCCCCGCATTTT. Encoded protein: CASRGLGNQPPHF.

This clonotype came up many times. CDR3 sequence: CASSAGTGRGEQYF. CDR3 DNA: TGTGCCAGCAGCGCCGGGACAGGTCGGGGGGAGCAGTACTTC. V is TRBV7-9 and J is TRBJ2-7, with TRBD1 matching over 8 bases. Germline CDR1 reads SEHNR; CDR2 reads FQNEAQ (reference sequence). This CDR3 contains 14 residues. V lost 5 bases to trimming and J lost 7 bases; unmatched junction nucleotides: 10.

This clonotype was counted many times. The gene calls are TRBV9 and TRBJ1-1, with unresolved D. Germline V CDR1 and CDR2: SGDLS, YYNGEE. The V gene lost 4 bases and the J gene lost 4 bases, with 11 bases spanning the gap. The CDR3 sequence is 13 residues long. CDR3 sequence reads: CASSRAESTEAFF. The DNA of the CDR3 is TGTGCCAGCAGCAGAGCCGAGAGCACTGAAGCTTTCTTT.

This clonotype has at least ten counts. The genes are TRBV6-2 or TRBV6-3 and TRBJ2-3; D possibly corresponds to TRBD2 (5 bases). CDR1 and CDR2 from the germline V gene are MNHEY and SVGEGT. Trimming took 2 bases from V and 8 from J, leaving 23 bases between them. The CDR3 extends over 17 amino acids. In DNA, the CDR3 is TGTGCCAGCAGTTACAGTGGACTTCCCTTCGAGGTTGCTACGCAGTATTTT. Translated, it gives CASSYSGLPFEVATQYF.

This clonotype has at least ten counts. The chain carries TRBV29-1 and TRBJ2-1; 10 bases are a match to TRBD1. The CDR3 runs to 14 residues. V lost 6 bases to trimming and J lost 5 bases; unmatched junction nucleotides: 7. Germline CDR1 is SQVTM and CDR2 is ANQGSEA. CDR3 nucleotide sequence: TGCAGCGTCGAGGGACAGGGGTTTAACAATGAGCAGTTCTTC. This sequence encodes CSVEGQGFNNEQFF.

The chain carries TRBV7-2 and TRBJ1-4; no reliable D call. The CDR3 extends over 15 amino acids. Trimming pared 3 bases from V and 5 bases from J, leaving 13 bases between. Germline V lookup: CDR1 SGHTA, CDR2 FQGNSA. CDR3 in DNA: TGTGCCAGCAGCTTCTCCCGATTTCAGAATGAAAAACTGTTTTTT. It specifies CASSFSRFQNEKLFF.

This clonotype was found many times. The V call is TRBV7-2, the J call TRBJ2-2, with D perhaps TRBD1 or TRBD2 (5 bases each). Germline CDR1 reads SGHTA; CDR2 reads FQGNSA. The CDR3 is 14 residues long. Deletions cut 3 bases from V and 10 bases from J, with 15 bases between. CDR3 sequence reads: CASSFRDHREELFF. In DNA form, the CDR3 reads TGTGCCAGCAGCTTCAGGGACCACCGTGAGGAGCTGTTTTTT.

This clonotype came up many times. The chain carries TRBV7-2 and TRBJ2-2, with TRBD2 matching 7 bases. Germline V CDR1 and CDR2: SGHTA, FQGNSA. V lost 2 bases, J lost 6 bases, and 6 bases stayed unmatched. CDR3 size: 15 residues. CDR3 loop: CASSLSWAGAGELFF. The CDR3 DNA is TGTGCCAGCAGCTTAAGCTGGGCGGGGGCCGGGGAGCTGTTTTTT.

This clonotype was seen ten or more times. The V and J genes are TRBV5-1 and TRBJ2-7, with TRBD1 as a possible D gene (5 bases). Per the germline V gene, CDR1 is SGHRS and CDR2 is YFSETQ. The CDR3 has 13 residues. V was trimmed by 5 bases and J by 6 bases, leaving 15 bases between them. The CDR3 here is CASSTTEAGEQYF. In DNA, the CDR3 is TGCGCCAGCAGTACGACAGAGGCTGGCGAGCAGTACTTC.

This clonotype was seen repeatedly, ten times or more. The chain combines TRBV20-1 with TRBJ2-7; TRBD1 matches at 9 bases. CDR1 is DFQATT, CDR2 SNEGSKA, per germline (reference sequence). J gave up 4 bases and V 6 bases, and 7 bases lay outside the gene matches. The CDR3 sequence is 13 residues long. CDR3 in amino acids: CSAPPGTGYEQYF. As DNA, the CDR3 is TGCAGTGCCCCCCCGGGGACAGGGTACGAGCAGTACTTC.

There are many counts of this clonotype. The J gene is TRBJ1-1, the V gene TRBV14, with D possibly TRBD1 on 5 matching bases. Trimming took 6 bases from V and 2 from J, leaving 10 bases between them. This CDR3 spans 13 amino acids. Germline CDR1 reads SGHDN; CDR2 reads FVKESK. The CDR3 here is CASRRDGNTEAFF. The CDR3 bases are TGTGCCAGCAGGAGGGACGGAAACACTGAAGCTTTCTTT.